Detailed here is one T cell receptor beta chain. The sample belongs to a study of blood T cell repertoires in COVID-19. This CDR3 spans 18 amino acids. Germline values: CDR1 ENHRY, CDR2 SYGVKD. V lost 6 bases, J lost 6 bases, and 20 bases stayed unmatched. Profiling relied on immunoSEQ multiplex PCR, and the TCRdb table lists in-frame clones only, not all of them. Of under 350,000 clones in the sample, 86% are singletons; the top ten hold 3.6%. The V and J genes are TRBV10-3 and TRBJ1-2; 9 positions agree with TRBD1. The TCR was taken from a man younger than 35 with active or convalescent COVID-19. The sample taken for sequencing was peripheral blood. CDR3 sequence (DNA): TGTGCCATCAGCGCCCAAGCCGGATTTGGGACAGGGTCCGATGGCTACACCTTC. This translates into CAISAQAGFGTGSDGYTF.